The 10 T cell receptor beta chains below come from one sample, sequenced in a study of identical twins. TCRdb re-derived calls from the 5' RACE reads in MiXCR, one entry per CDR3 protein. There are more than 1.5 million distinct CDR3 sequences in the sample; around 29% occur only once, and over 0.25% lies in the top ten. Sequences were obtained from cord blood. The receptors were gathered from a newborn girl in good health.

This clonotype was found a few times. V usage is TRBV10-3 and J usage is TRBJ2-1, with TRBD2 matching 9 bases. Per the germline V gene, CDR1 is ENHRY and CDR2 is SYGVKD. V dropped 4 bases and J dropped 9; count of bases not matched to a gene: 7. The CDR3 loop spans 14 amino acids. The CDR3 loop is CAISGREGPSEQFF. The CDR3 region has the DNA TGTGCCATCAGTGGGCGGGAGGGCCCGAGTGAGCAGTTCTTC.

In regard to this clonotype: One end of the junction is discordant with germline, which a read error may explain. The chain is built from TRBV27 and TRBJ2-1; 12 nucleotides match TRBD2. Germline V gene lookup returns CDR1 MNHEY and CDR2 SMNVEV (reference sequence). This CDR3 is 15 amino acids long. CDR3 sequence: CASSVTSGRYNERFF. Here the CDR3 DNA reads TGTGCCAGCAGTGTTACTAGCGGGAGGTACAATGAGCGGTTCTTC.

The rearrangement joins TRBV12-5 to TRBJ2-3; D not resolved. The CDR3 is 18 amino acids. Looked up from germline, CDR1 is LGHNT and CDR2 is FRNRAP. Trimming cost V 6 bases and J 6 bases, with 28 bases left between them. CDR3 sequence: CASGHRLPLQARIDTQYF. The CDR3 DNA is TGTGCTAGTGGCCATCGCTTACCCCTGCAGGCGCGCATTGATACGCAGTATTTT.

This clonotype was found a few times. This chain links TRBV2 with TRBJ1-6; D not resolved. Germline V lookup: CDR1 SNHLY, CDR2 FYNNEI. This CDR3 is 15 amino acids long. The V end lost 3 bases, the J end lost 4 bases, and 10 bases lay between the germline ends. CDR3 sequence: CASSDSGPYNSPLHF. The CDR3 nucleotides read TGTGCCAGCAGTGATTCAGGTCCTTATAATTCACCCCTCCACTTT.

This chain links TRBV5-1 with TRBJ2-7; unclear D gene. The CDR3 runs to 12 residues. V lost 3 bases to trimming and J lost 10 bases, with 14 bases between them. Per germline, CDR1 SGHRS and CDR2 YFSETQ. The CDR3 DNA sequence: TGCGCCAGCAGCTCGGGTCAACGAGCCCAGTACTTC. Translated: CASSSGQRAQYF.

The V gene is TRBV20-1, the J gene TRBJ2-5; D is undetermined. Germline V CDR1 and CDR2: DFQATT, SNEGSKA (reference sequence). This CDR3 is 13 amino acids long. V lost 1 base to trimming and J lost 2 bases, with 8 bases between them. CDR3 loop: CSARGDPQETQYF. The CDR3 coding sequence is TGCAGTGCTAGAGGCGACCCGCAAGAGACCCAGTACTTC.

The sample holds a few counts of this clonotype. This chain joins TRBV29-1 and TRBJ2-7; 8 positions match TRBD1. After removal of 4 bases from V and 9 bases from J, the junction contained 8 bases not matched to a gene. Germline lookup yields CDR1 SQVTM and CDR2 ANQGSEA. The CDR3 is made up of 12 amino acids. CDR3 DNA sequence: TGCAGCGTTGGATACCAGGGGGCCGGGCAGTACTTC. Its protein is CSVGYQGAGQYF.

The CDR3 nucleotides read TGCGCCAGCAGCGCCAGGATGCCCTATTATAATTCACCCCTCCACTTT. Translation: CASSARMPYYNSPLHF. The chain joins TRBV5-1 to TRBJ1-6; D ambiguous. CDR1 and CDR2 (germline): SGHRS, YFSETQ. Between the trimmed V and J ends, which lost 4 bases and 4 bases, there was a span of 15 bases. This CDR3 region has 16 residues.

This clonotype has a handful of counts. The chain couples TRBV12-3 or TRBV12-4 to TRBJ2-3; 12 bases map to TRBD2. CDR3 length equals 18 residues. V trimming: 6 bases; J trimming: 0 bases; junction bases outside the gene matches: 10. CDR3 amino acids: CASSPLAGGSTSTDTQYF. In nucleotides, the CDR3 is TGTGCCAGCAGCCCTCTAGCGGGAGGGAGCACTAGCACAGATACGCAGTATTTT.

Only one count was recorded for this clonotype. A single base separates this from a much larger clone, so it may be a read error. The gene calls are TRBV7-9 and TRBJ2-1; D perhaps matches TRBD1 (5 bases). This CDR3 is 15 amino acids long. Looked up from germline, CDR1 is SEHNR and CDR2 is FQNEAQ (reference sequence). The CDR3 DNA sequence: TGTGCCAGCAGCTTATTTCAGGGAACCTACGATGAGCAGTTCTTC. Amino acid sequence: CASSLFQGTYDEQFF.